This is a list of T cell receptor beta chains from one sample in a study of blood T cell repertoires in COVID-19. Measured with immunoSEQ multiplex PCR; TCRdb has only the in-frame clones, and not every one. The sample lists approximately 300,000 clones; around 90% were seen once. Sample: PBMCs or T cells enriched from blood (not recorded which). The receptors stem from a woman aged 30 to 39 who had recovered from COVID-19. The CDR3 runs from the conserved cysteine through the conserved F or W. A D gene is named only where the DNA matches it firmly. Size is omitted from some rows. Given values are once, few, many or a class for expanded clones.

NA	TRBV10-3	TRBD2	TRBJ2-3	TGTGCCATCAGTCAGCGGGAGAAGACAGATACGCAGTATTTT	CAISQREKTDTQYF
NA	TRBV4-2	TRBD2	TRBJ2-2	TGTGCCAGCAGCCAAGAGGGTGGACTAGCCACCGGGGAGCTGTTTTTT	CASSQEGGLATGELFF
NA	TRBV19	NA	TRBJ1-1	TGTGCCAGTAGTATACCCCACAGGGCGGGCACTGAAGCTTTCTTT	CASSIPHRAGTEAFF
NA	TRBV29-1	TRBD1	TRBJ2-1	TGCAGCGTTGAAGATTCTGTGAAGGGGGCGATTAATGAGCAGTTCTTC	CSVEDSVKGAINEQFF
NA	TRBV7-6	TRBD1	TRBJ2-2	TGTGCCAGCAGCTCCCGAACAGGGGAAGGCACCGGGGAGCTGTTTTTT	CASSSRTGEGTGELFF
NA	TRBV7-9	NA	TRBJ2-3	TGTGCCAGCAGCTTTCCAGGGGTGGATACGCAGTATTTT	CASSFPGVDTQYF
NA	TRBV2	NA	TRBJ2-2	TGTGCCAGCAGTGAAATCGCCGGGAGAGACACCGGGGAGCTGTTTTTT	CASSEIAGRDTGELFF
NA	TRBV9	NA	TRBJ2-7	TGTGCCAGCAGCGTAGCCCCAACAACCTACGAGCAGTACTTC	CASSVAPTTYEQYF
NA	TRBV2	TRBD1	TRBJ1-3	TGTGCCAGCAGTGCCCAGACAGGGTCTGGAAACACCATATATTTT	CASSAQTGSGNTIYF
NA	TRBV15	NA	TRBJ1-6	TGTGCCACCAGCAGGGACAGAGATAATTCACCCCTCCACTTT	CATSRDRDNSPLHF
NA	TRBV3-1/TRBV3-2	TRBD2	TRBJ2-1	TGTGCCAGCAGCCTGATTACACTAGCGGGGGAGACCAATGAGCAGTTCTTC	CASSLITLAGETNEQFF
once	TRBV5-1	NA	TRBJ2-5	TGCGCCAGCAGCCCCCGGGACATAGTTTACGAGACCCAGTACTTC	CASSPRDIVYETQYF
NA	TRBV27	TRBD1	TRBJ1-5	TGTGCCAGTATACAGGGGATTTTACGGAGCAATCAGCCCCAGCATTTT	CASIQGILRSNQPQHF
few	TRBV19	NA	TRBJ1-5	TGTGCCAGTAGTCTGACTAAGGACGGAAACAATCAGCCCCAGCATTTT	CASSLTKDGNNQPQHF
NA	TRBV7-3	TRBD1	TRBJ2-7	TGTGCCAGCGGACCCGGACAGGGAAGGGAGCAGTACTTC	CASGPGQGREQYF
NA	TRBV7-8	TRBD1	TRBJ2-4	TGTGCCAGCAGCTTAACTTCAGGGGGACACATTCAGTACTTC	CASSLTSGGHIQYF
NA	TRBV6-1	TRBD1	TRBJ2-5	TGTGCCAGCAGTGATGGACAGGGGGCGCGAGAGACCCAGTACTTC	CASSDGQGARETQYF
NA	TRBV7-9	NA	TRBJ2-3	TGTGCCAGCAGCTCGAAACTAGCTGGAGATACGCAGTATTTT	CASSSKLAGDTQYF
NA	TRBV7-2	NA	TRBJ2-5	TGTGCCAGCAGCTTCTGGGAGGCGACGGCCAAAGAGACCCAGTACTTC	CASSFWEATAKETQYF
NA	TRBV5-1	TRBD2	TRBJ2-5	TGCGCCAGCATGGCGGGGGGGGAAGAGACCCAGTACTTC	CASMAGGEETQYF
NA	TRBV4-1	TRBD2	TRBJ2-7	TGCGCCAGCAGCCAAGCGGGAGCGGGGGGTCCCTACGAGCAGTACTTC	CASSQAGAGGPYEQYF
NA	TRBV18	TRBD1	TRBJ1-3	TGTGCCAGCACAAAGGACAGGGGCCTCCTTGGAAACACCATATATTTT	CASTKDRGLLGNTIYF
NA	TRBV12-3/TRBV12-4	TRBD2	TRBJ2-7	TGTGCCAGCAGTCTAGCGGGAGCCGACGAGCAGTACTTC	CASSLAGADEQYF
NA	TRBV28	NA	TRBJ1-4	TGTGCCAGCAGCGGTACTAATGAAAAACTGTTTTTT	CASSGTNEKLFF
NA	TRBV10-3	TRBD1	TRBJ2-7	TGTGCCATCAGCGGGACAGGGGGTGACTACGAGCAGTACTTC	CAISGTGGDYEQYF
NA	TRBV24-1	TRBD1	TRBJ1-5	TGTGCCACCAGTGAGTCCGGGACAGGCTATCAGCCCCAGCATTTT	CATSESGTGYQPQHF
NA	TRBV7-9	TRBD1	TRBJ2-3	TGTGCCAGCGGACTGACAGGGGGTACAGATACGCAGTATTTT	CASGLTGGTDTQYF
NA	TRBV29-1	NA	TRBJ2-5	TGCAGCGTTGAATCGCGGGAAGGATATAAAGAGACCCAGTACTTC	CSVESREGYKETQYF
NA	TRBV18	TRBD1	TRBJ1-5	TGTGCCAGCTCGACCGGGACAGGGGGCCTATCTCGACTAAATCAGCCCCAGCATTTT	CASSTGTGGLSRLNQPQHF
NA	TRBV5-4	NA	TRBJ2-7	TGTGCCAGCAGTTTAACTAGCTACGAGCAGTACTTC	CASSLTSYEQYF
NA	TRBV27	NA	TRBJ2-2	TGTGCCAGCAGTTGGAGGGGTGGGGCGGCCGGGGAGCTGTTTTTT	CASSWRGGAAGELFF
NA	TRBV28	TRBD1	TRBJ1-2	TGTGCCAGCAGTACGGGACAGCCCTATGGCTACACCTTC	CASSTGQPYGYTF
NA	TRBV7-2	TRBD1	TRBJ1-2	TGTGCCAGCAGCCTAATCTATTCACAGGGGGCGCAGGGGTATGGCTACACCTTC	CASSLIYSQGAQGYGYTF
NA	TRBV1	NA	TRBJ1-2	TGCACCAGCAGCCAAGGACCTGTCTCTCCAGCGGGAAACTACACCTTC	CTSSQGPVSPAGNYTF
NA	TRBV7-2	NA	TRBJ1-1	TGTGCCAGCAGCCCCCAGGGGATGGGCACTGAAGCTTTCTTT	CASSPQGMGTEAFF
NA	TRBV7-2	TRBD1	TRBJ1-2	TGTGCCAGCAGCTTAGACCGGGACAGTAACTATGGCTACACCTTC	CASSLDRDSNYGYTF
once	TRBV15	TRBD1	TRBJ2-2	TGTGCCACCAGCGGCGGACAGGGTCGGGCCGGGGAGCTGTTTTTT	CATSGGQGRAGELFF
NA	TRBV2	TRBD2	TRBJ2-1	TGTGCCAGCGTGTGGGCGGGAGGTGATGAGCAGTTCTTC	CASVWAGGDEQFF
NA	TRBV5-1	NA	TRBJ1-1	TGCGCCAGCAGCTCCCCCCGGGGGGTGAACACTGAAGCTTTCTTT	CASSSPRGVNTEAFF
NA	TRBV12-3/TRBV12-4	NA	TRBJ1-2	TGTGCCAGCAGTCCCTCAGGGGCAGGTGGCTACACCTTC	CASSPSGAGGYTF
NA	TRBV7-9	TRBD1	TRBJ1-2	TGTGCCAGCAGGGGGAGACAGGGGGCGCGCTATGGCTACACCTTC	CASRGRQGARYGYTF
NA	TRBV2	TRBD1	TRBJ2-2	TGTGCCAGCAGTGACTCGGGGGTTGGGACAGGATCTGCCGGGGAGCTGTTTTTT	CASSDSGVGTGSAGELFF
NA	TRBV9	NA	TRBJ2-1	TGTGCCAGCAGCGCGACGGGACTCTCTTACAATGAGCAGTTCTTC	CASSATGLSYNEQFF